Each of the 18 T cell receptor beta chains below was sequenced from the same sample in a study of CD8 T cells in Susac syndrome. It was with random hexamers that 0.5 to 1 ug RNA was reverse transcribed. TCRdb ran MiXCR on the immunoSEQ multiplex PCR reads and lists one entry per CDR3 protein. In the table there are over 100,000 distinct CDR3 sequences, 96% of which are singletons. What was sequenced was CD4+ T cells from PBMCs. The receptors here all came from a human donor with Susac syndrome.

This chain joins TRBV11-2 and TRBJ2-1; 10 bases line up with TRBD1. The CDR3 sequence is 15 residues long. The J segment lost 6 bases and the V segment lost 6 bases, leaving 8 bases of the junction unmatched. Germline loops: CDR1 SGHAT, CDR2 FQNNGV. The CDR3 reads CASSRDRGAGNEQFF. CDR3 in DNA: TGTGCCAGCAGTCGGGACAGGGGAGCAGGCAATGAGCAGTTCTTC. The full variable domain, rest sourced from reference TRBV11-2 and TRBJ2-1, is EAGVAQSPRYKIIEKRQSVAFWCNPISGHATLYWYQQILGQGPKLLIQFQNNGVVDDSQLPKDRFSAERLKGVDSTLKIQPAKLEDSAVYLCASSRDRGAGNEQFFGPGTRLTVL.

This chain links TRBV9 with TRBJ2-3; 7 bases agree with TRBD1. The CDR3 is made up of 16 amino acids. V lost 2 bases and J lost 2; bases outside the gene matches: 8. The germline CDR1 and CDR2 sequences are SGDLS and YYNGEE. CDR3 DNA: TGTGCCAGCAGCGTGGGGACAGACAGTTTCACAGATACGCAGTATTTT. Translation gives CASSVGTDSFTDTQYF.

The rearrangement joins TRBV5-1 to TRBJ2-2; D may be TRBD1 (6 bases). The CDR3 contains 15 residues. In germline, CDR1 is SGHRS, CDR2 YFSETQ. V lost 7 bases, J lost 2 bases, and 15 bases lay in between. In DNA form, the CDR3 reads TGCGCCAGCGGAACAGGACAGATAAACACCGGGGAGCTGTTTTTT. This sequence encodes CASGTGQINTGELFF.

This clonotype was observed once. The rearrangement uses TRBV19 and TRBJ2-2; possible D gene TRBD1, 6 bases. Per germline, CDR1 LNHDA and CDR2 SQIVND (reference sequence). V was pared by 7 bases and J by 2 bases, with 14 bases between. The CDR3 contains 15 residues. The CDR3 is CASKKDRINTGELFF. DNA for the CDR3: TGTGCCAGTAAGAAGGACAGAATAAACACCGGGGAGCTGTTTTTT.

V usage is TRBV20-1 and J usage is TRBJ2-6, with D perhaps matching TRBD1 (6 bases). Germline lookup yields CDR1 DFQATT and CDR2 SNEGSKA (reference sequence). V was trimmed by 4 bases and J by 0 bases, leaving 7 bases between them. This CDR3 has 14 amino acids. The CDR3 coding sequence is TGCAGTGCTACAGGGGTCTCTGGGGCCAACGTCCTGACTTTC. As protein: CSATGVSGANVLTF.

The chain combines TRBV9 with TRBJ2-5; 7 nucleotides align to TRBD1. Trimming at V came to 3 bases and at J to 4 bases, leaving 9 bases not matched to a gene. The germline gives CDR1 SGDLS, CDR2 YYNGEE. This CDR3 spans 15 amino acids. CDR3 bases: TGTGCCAGCAGCGCAAGACAGGGCGATAGAGAGACCCAGTACTTC. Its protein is CASSARQGDRETQYF.

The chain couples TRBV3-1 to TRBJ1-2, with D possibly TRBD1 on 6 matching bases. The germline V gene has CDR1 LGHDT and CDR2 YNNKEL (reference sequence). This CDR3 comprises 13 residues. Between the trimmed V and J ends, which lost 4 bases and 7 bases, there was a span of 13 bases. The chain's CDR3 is CASSPLTGTGYTF. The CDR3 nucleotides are TGTGCCAGCAGCCCGTTGACAGGCACTGGCTACACCTTC.

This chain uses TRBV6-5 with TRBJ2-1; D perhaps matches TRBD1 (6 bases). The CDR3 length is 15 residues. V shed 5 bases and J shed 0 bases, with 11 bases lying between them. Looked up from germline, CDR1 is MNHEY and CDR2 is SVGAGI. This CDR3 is CASSHRAHSYNEQFF. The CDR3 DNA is TGTGCCAGCAGTCACAGGGCGCACTCCTACAATGAGCAGTTCTTC.

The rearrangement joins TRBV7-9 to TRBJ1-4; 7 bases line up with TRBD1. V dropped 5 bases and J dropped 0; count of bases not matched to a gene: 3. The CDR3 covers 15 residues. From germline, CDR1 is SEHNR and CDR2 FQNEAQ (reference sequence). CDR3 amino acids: CASSPTGATNEKLFF. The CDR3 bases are TGTGCCAGCAGCCCAACAGGGGCAACTAATGAAAAACTGTTTTTT.

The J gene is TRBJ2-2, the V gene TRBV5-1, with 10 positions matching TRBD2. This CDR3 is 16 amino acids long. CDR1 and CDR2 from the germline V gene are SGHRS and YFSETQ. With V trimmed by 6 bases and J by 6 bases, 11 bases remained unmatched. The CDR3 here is CASNLAPGLAPGELFF. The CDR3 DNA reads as TGCGCCAGCAATTTAGCTCCGGGACTAGCGCCCGGGGAGCTGTTTTTT. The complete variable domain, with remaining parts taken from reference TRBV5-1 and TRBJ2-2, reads KAGVTQTPRYLIKTRGQQVTLSCSPISGHRSVSWYQQTPGQGLQFLFEYFSETQRNKGNFPGRFSGRQFSNSRSEMNVSTLELGDSALYLCASNLAPGLAPGELFFGEGSRLTVL.

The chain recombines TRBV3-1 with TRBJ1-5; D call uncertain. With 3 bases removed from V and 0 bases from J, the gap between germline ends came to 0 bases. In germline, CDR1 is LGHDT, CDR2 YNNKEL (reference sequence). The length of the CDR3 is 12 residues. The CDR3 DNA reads TGTGCCAGCAGCCATAGCAATCAGCCCCAGCATTTT. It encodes CASSHSNQPQHF.

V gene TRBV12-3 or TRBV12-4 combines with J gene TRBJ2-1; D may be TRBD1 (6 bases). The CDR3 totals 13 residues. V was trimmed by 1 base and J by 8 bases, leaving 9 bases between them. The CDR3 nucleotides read TGTGCCAGCAGTTTAGACAGGGTGGATGAGCAGTTCTTC. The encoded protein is CASSLDRVDEQFF.

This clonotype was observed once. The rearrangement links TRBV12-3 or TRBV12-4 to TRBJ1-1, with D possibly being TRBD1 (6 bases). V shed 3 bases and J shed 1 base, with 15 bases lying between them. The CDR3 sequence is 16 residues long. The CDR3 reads CASSFYPGAANTEAFF. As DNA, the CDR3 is TGTGCCAGCAGTTTCTACCCGGGGGCTGCGAACACTGAAGCTTTCTTT.

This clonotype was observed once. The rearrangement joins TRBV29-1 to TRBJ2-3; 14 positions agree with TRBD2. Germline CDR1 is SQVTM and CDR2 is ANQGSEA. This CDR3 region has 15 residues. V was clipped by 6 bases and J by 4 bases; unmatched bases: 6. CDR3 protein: CSVVGTSGSPDTQYF. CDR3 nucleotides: TGCAGCGTCGTAGGGACTAGCGGGAGCCCAGATACGCAGTATTTT.

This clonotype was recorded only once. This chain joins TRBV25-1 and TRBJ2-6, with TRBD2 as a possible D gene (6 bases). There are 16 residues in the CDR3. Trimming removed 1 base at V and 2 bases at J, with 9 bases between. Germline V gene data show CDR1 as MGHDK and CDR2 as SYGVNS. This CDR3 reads CASSESWGAGANVLTF. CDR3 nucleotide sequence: TGTGCCAGCAGTGAATCTTGGGGGGCTGGGGCCAACGTCCTGACTTTC.

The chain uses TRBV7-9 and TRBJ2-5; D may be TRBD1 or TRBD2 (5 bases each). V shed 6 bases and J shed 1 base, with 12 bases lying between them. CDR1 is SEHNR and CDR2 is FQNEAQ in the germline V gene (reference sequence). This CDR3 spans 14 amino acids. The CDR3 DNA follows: TGTGCCAGCAGTTCGGGACGGAGCCAAGAGACCCAGTACTTC. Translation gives CASSSGRSQETQYF.

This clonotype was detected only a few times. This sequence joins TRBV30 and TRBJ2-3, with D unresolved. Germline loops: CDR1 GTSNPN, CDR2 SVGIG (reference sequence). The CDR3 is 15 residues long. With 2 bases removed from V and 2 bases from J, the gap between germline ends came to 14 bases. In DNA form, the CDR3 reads TGTGCCTGGAGTTCAAGGGTTGGATTCACAGATACGCAGTATTTT. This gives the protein CAWSSRVGFTDTQYF.

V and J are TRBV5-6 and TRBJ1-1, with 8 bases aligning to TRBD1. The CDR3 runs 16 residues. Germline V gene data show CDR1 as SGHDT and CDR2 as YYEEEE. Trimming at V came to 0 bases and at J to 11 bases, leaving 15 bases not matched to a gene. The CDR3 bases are TGTGCCAGCAGCTTGGGTGGACAGGGATGGACACTGATGGCTTTCTTT. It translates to CASSLGGQGWTLMAFF.